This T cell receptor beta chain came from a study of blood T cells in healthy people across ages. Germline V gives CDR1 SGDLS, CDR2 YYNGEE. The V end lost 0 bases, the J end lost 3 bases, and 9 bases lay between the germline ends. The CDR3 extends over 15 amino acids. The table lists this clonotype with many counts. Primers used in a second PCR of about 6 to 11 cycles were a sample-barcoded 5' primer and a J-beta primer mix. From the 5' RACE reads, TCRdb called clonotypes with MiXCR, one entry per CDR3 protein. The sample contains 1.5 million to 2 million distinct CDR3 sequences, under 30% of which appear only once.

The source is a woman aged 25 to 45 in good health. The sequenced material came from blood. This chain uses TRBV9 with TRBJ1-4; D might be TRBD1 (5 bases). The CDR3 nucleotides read TGTGCCAGCAGCGTAGCCCAGGGTGCTAATGAAAAACTGTTTTTT. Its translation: CASSVAQGANEKLFF.